The 21 T cell receptor beta chains reported below all come from one sample, sequenced in a study of beta chain features in type 1 diabetes. No antigen has been assigned to these receptors. TCRB transcripts that were expressed got sequenced, as all of the isolated RNA had been reverse transcribed. Using immunoSEQ multiplex PCR, the repertoire was profiled, and TCRdb retains in-frame clones only, with some absent. The sample has 630,000 or so clones, roughly an eighth seen once. Study-wide points: When Type 1 diabetes patients were examined, their TCRB CDR3s proved moderately but significantly shorter in all four CD4+ subsets.

Source material: naive CD4+ T cells from blood. These receptors came from a man younger than 35 with type 1 diabetes.

The J gene is TRBJ2-5, the V gene TRBV7-2; perhaps TRBD1 as D (6 bases). The V end lost 2 bases, the J end lost 2 bases, and 18 bases lay between the germline ends. This CDR3 region has 17 residues. From germline, CDR1 is SGHTA and CDR2 FQGNSA. The CDR3 loop reads CASSLIRPGVWQETQYF. As DNA, the CDR3 is TGTGCCAGCAGCTTAATCAGGCCAGGGGTTTGGCAAGAGACCCAGTACTTC.

The J gene is TRBJ1-5, the V gene TRBV30, with D tentatively TRBD1 (6 bases). The V end was cut by 4 bases, the J end by 0 bases, with 13 bases between. Germline values: CDR1 GTSNPN, CDR2 SVGIG (reference sequence). The CDR3 has 15 amino acids. The CDR3 bases are TGTGCCTGGAAGAAGACAGGTAATAGCAATCAGCCCCAGCATTTT. The encoded protein is CAWKKTGNSNQPQHF.

The V gene is TRBV5-4, the J gene TRBJ2-1, with D unclear. The V end was cut by 4 bases, the J end by 7 bases, with 15 bases between. The CDR3 extends over 14 amino acids. In germline, CDR1 is SGHNT, CDR2 YYREEE (reference sequence). The CDR3 DNA sequence: TGTGCCAGCAGCGCCCGCGGTAGCCTTAATGAGCAGTTCTTC. It translates to CASSARGSLNEQFF.

This clone was counted a few times. The chain links TRBV2 to TRBJ2-4; 7 bases fit TRBD2. This CDR3 has 14 residues. Looked up from germline, CDR1 is SNHLY and CDR2 is FYNNEI. V was clipped by 3 bases and J by 6 bases; unmatched bases: 5. Here the CDR3 reads CASSEASGGNIQYF. The CDR3 nucleotides read TGTGCCAGCAGTGAGGCTAGCGGAGGAAACATTCAGTACTTC.

The chain joins TRBV15 to TRBJ1-2; the match to TRBD1 covers 7 bases. Unmatched junction bases numbered 7, after V lost 3 bases and J lost 0 bases. The CDR3 loop spans 16 amino acids. Germline loops: CDR1 LNHNV, CDR2 YYDKDF (reference sequence). The CDR3 is CATSSGGDRANYGYTF. CDR3 DNA: TGTGCCACCAGCAGTGGGGGGGACAGAGCTAACTATGGCTACACCTTC.

The CDR3 sequence is CSAKGATEAFF. The CDR3 DNA sequence: TGCAGTGCTAAGGGAGCTACTGAAGCTTTCTTT. The V and J genes are TRBV20-1 and TRBJ1-1; no reliable D call. The germline CDR1 and CDR2 sequences are DFQATT and SNEGSKA (reference sequence). V lost 4 bases and J lost 5, with 8 bases in between. The CDR3 extends over 11 amino acids.

This clone was observed a few times. This rearrangement joins TRBV7-2 to TRBJ1-2; D unclear. The CDR3 runs to 15 residues. Germline assignment: CDR1 SGHTA and CDR2 FQGNSA. Trimming took off 7 bases at V and 3 bases at J, with 18 bases between the two ends. CDR3 DNA sequence: TGTGCCAGCACCCCCAGGAGGCAGCTACACTATGGCTACACCTTC. Its protein is CASTPRRQLHYGYTF.

This rearrangement joins TRBV30 to TRBJ1-1; 9 bases fit TRBD1. V lost 5 bases to trimming and J lost 3 bases; unmatched junction nucleotides: 4. The CDR3 runs to 13 residues. The germline V gene has CDR1 GTSNPN and CDR2 SVGIG (reference sequence). CDR3 sequence (DNA): TGTGCCTGGCACAGGGGGCGCGACACTGAAGCTTTCTTT. As protein: CAWHRGRDTEAFF.

The chain employs TRBV4-2 and TRBJ2-5, with TRBD2 matching 9 bases. This CDR3 is 14 amino acids long. Germline-derived CDR1 and CDR2 are LGHNA and YNFKEQ. Germline trimming cut 1 base from V and 5 bases from J; bases unmatched to any gene: 2. CDR3 nucleotide sequence: TGTGCCAGCAGCCAAGGGACTAGCGTGGAGACCCAGTACTTC. This gives the protein CASSQGTSVETQYF.

The J gene is TRBJ2-4, the V gene TRBV7-9; 7 nucleotides line up with TRBD2. Germline CDR1 is SEHNR and CDR2 is FQNEAQ (reference sequence). Trimming took 6 bases from V and 7 from J; bases not matched to a gene: 6. The CDR3 consists of 13 residues. The CDR3 DNA reads TGTGCCAGCAGTCAGACTAGCAGCAACATTCAGTACTTC. Protein: CASSQTSSNIQYF.

This clone has more than one count but fewer than ten. The CDR3 region is CASSFGTSGQETQYF. The CDR3 DNA reads as TGTGCCAGCAGTTTCGGGACTAGCGGTCAAGAGACCCAGTACTTC. This chain connects TRBV7-2 to TRBJ2-5; 11 positions agree with TRBD2. This CDR3 is built from 15 residues. The germline V gene has CDR1 SGHTA and CDR2 FQGNSA. Trimming at V came to 6 bases and at J to 2 bases, leaving 5 bases not matched to a gene. Supplemented by reference TRBV7-2 and TRBJ2-5, the full variable domain reads GAGVSQSPSNKVTEKGKDVELRCDPISGHTALYWYRQSLGQGLEFLIYFQGNSAPDKSGLPSDRFSAERTGGSVSTLTIQRTQQEDSAVYLCASSFGTSGQETQYFGPGTRLLVL.

This chain links TRBV2 with TRBJ2-3; 9 nucleotides agree with TRBD2. The CDR3 runs to 16 residues. Trimming removed 5 bases from V and 5 bases from J; junction bases left unmatched: 11. Per germline, CDR1 SNHLY and CDR2 FYNNEI. CDR3 loop: CASSFPGLAAGDTQYF. In nucleotides, the CDR3 is TGTGCCAGCAGTTTCCCGGGACTAGCAGCTGGAGATACGCAGTATTTT.

The chain has TRBV21-1 and TRBJ1-5. TRBV21-1 is tagged as a pseudogene. This CDR3 contains 12 residues. CDR3 protein: CASSKRGQPQHF. The CDR3 DNA sequence: TGTGCCAGCAGCAAACGCGGACAGCCCCAGCATTTT.

As regards this clone: Other DNA sequences from this sample encode an identical CDR3 as well. The chain employs TRBV9 and TRBJ2-1, with 11 bases fitting TRBD2. The germline CDR1 and CDR2 sequences are SGDLS and YYNGEE. V lost 4 bases to trimming and J lost 4 bases; unmatched junction nucleotides: 4. The CDR3 has 15 amino acids. The CDR3, as DNA: TGTGCCAGCAGCCCTCTAGCGGGGGGATACAATGAGCAGTTCTTC. It is translated as CASSPLAGGYNEQFF.

The J gene is TRBJ1-5, the V gene TRBV30, with D maybe TRBD1 (5 bases). Germline V gene data show CDR1 as GTSNPN and CDR2 as SVGIG (reference sequence). V lost 7 bases to trimming and J lost 6 bases, with 16 bases between them. The CDR3 totals 13 residues. CDR3 coding DNA: TGTGCCTTGGACTTGGGGGGAGGTCAGCCCCAGCATTTT. Its protein product is CALDLGGGQPQHF. The full variable domain, with the rest looked up from reference TRBV30 and TRBJ1-5, is SQTIHQWPATLVQPVGSPLSLECTVEGTSNPNLYWYRQAAGRGLQLLFYSVGIGQISSEVPQNLSASRPQDRQFILSSKKLLLSDSGFYLCALDLGGGQPQHFGDGTRLSIL.

To note about this clone: Other DNA sequences of this sample code for an identical CDR3. CDR3: CSARGTGELFF. DNA for the CDR3: TGCAGTGCCCGGGGGACCGGGGAGCTGTTTTTT. The chain employs TRBV20-1 and TRBJ2-2, with D tentatively TRBD2 (6 bases). This CDR3 has 11 amino acids. The germline V gene encodes CDR1 DFQATT and CDR2 SNEGSKA (reference sequence). V dropped 6 bases and J dropped 5 bases, with 7 bases sitting between them.

This clone was found a few times. V usage is TRBV18 and J usage is TRBJ2-3, with D possibly TRBD2 on 6 matching bases. The germline CDR1 and CDR2 sequences are KGHSH and LQKENI. This CDR3 is 15 amino acids long. V gave up 3 bases and J gave up 7 bases, with 17 bases separating them. The CDR3 DNA reads as TGTGCCAGCTCACCCACCGGGACTTCCTCCAATACGCAGTATTTT. It codes for CASSPTGTSSNTQYF. Looking up the rest from reference TRBV18 and TRBJ2-3 gives the full variable domain: NAGVMQNPRHLVRRRGQEARLRCSPMKGHSHVYWYRQLPEEGLKFMVYLQKENIIDESGMPKERFSAEFPKEGPSILRIQQVVRGDSAAYFCASSPTGTSSNTQYFGPGTRLTVL.

This chain uses TRBV27 with TRBJ1-2, with 7 bases fitting TRBD1. The V segment lost 6 bases and the J segment 1 base; nucleotides outside the gene matches: 11. The germline gives CDR1 MNHEY, CDR2 SMNVEV (reference sequence). CDR3 length: 16 amino acids. CDR3: CASSSYPGGDNYGYTF. The CDR3, as DNA: TGTGCCAGCAGCTCTTACCCAGGGGGGGATAACTATGGCTACACCTTC.

The table lists this clone with a few counts. Other DNA sequences in this sample translate to the same CDR3. The chain links TRBV14 to TRBJ1-2; no clear D gene. This CDR3 comprises 13 residues. Germline CDR1 SGHDN, CDR2 FVKESK. V lost 1 base, J lost 2 bases, and 5 bases lay in between. The CDR3 reads CASSQGINYGYTF. In DNA form, the CDR3 reads TGTGCCAGCAGCCAAGGGATCAACTATGGCTACACCTTC.

Only a few counts were recorded for this clone. V is TRBV20-1 and J is TRBJ2-5; D unresolved. From germline, CDR1 is DFQATT and CDR2 SNEGSKA (reference sequence). Deletions cut 6 bases from V and 5 bases from J, with 10 bases between. This CDR3 has 11 amino acids. The CDR3 reads CSASPDETQYF. The CDR3 DNA is TGCAGTGCCAGTCCTGATGAGACCCAGTACTTC.

This chain joins TRBV2 and TRBJ2-2; D gene ambiguous. Trimming stripped 6 bases from V and 5 bases from J, with 4 bases between. The CDR3 contains 11 residues. Germline V gives CDR1 SNHLY, CDR2 FYNNEI. This CDR3 reads CASSQTGELFF. The CDR3 DNA reads TGTGCCAGCAGCCAGACCGGGGAGCTGTTTTTT.